The T cell receptor beta chain under discussion was sequenced for a study of a mutant IDH1 vaccine in newly diagnosed glioma. About the research overall: The treated population exhibited a male proportion of around 62%, a female proportion of around 38%, and a mean age of about 40 years. Previous treatment comprised radiotherapy, temozolomide, or both, mostly both. Study-level findings and limits: No link was apparently found between pseudoprogression and changes in top peripheral T cell clonotypes.

The time point denotes: baseline, week 1 (first vaccination visit). As for treatment: pre-vaccination baseline after standard-of-care therapy. V lost 5 bases to trimming and J lost 3 bases, with 11 bases between them. This CDR3 spans 13 amino acids. The germline V gene encodes CDR1 SGHTA and CDR2 FQGNSA. On this clone: As yet, its antigen is unknown.

Some clones are missing from TCRdb's copy, which holds only in-frame ones; the method was immunoSEQ multiplex PCR. The sample yields around 56,000 clones, 80% to 95% seen once. This chain links TRBV7-2 with TRBJ2-7, with D unresolved. This sample comprised PBMCs, obtained from a glioma patient treated with radiotherapy, temozolomide or both. The origin of this receptor is a man aged 50-59 years with glioma. In DNA, the CDR3 is TGTGCCAGCAGCCCCCCGGTGGGCTACGAGCAGTACTTC. It yields the protein CASSPPVGYEQYF.